The sequence of this TCR beta chain was determined in a study of naive and memory T cell subsets. General observations from the study: In naive cells, over 95% of TCR sequences were seen only once. Diversity fell and Gini index rose from naive through CM, EM, EMRA. Possibly reflecting memory cells re-expressing CD45RA, a few larger clonotypes occurred in naive repertoires, especially CD8. TCR abundance followed a power law differing between naive and memory subsets.

Between the trimmed V and J ends, which lost 3 bases and 0 bases, there was a span of 13 bases. Germline lookup yields CDR1 SGDLS and CDR2 YYNGEE. The CDR3 has 15 amino acids. The beta constant-region primer was an equimolar mix of two oligonucleotides covering TRBC1 and TRBC2. Nested alpha and beta constant-region primers with the SP2 primer drove four PCR rounds on ligated cDNA. TCRdb re-analysed the UMI-ligation and nested PCR reads in MiXCR, keeping a single row per CDR3 protein. The sample lists 90,000 to 120,000 distinct CDR3 sequences, roughly 15% occurring once. A remark on this clonotype: Its specificity is unknown.

The chain uses TRBV9 and TRBJ2-7; D might be TRBD2 (5 bases). The clonotype was recovered from a human donor in good health. Sequencing used naive CD8+ T cells from blood. The CDR3 loop is CASSEGGAASYEQYF. DNA for the CDR3: TGTGCCAGCAGCGAGGGCGGAGCGGCCTCCTACGAGCAGTACTTC.